This passage covers 4 T cell receptor beta chains from one sample sequenced in a study of T-cell reconstitution after alpha-beta-depleted transplantation in children. During its preparation, the TCRbeta library received unique molecular identifiers. TCRdb independently ran MiXCR on the PCR reads; one entry per CDR3 protein. The sample has over 150,000 distinct CDR3 sequences; roughly 15% are singletons. Specimen: PBMCs from the stem cell graft donor, collected from the stem cell graft. The source of these receptors is a human donor who donated a stem cell graft to a child with acute lymphoblastic leukemia.

In this sample, this clonotype turned up a few times. The chain combines TRBV20-1 with TRBJ2-7, with 9 bases lining up with TRBD1. Per germline, CDR1 DFQATT and CDR2 SNEGSKA (reference sequence). Trimming took 0 bases from V and 5 from J; bases not matched to a gene: 8. The CDR3 sequence is 15 residues long. The CDR3 nucleotides are TGCAGTGCTAGAGATCCCGGGACAGGGTCGAACGAGCAGTACTTC. It translates to CSARDPGTGSNEQYF.

This clonotype was counted only a few times. J is TRBJ2-4 and V is TRBV12-3 or TRBV12-4; D is possibly TRBD1 or TRBD2 (5 bases each). V was cut by 0 bases and J by 8 bases, with 8 bases left in between. The CDR3 spans 13 residues. The CDR3 loop is CASSLALGDIQYF. The CDR3 nucleotides read TGTGCCAGCAGTTTAGCACTGGGGGACATTCAGTACTTC.

The chain uses TRBV5-1 and TRBJ2-2, with a weak D call TRBD1 (5 bases). Germline V gives CDR1 SGHRS, CDR2 YFSETQ. The CDR3 runs to 15 residues. V lost 0 bases and J 3 bases, leaving 9 bases between the germline ends. The CDR3 reads CASSLGGEDTGELFF. In DNA form, the CDR3 reads TGCGCCAGCAGCTTGGGGGGCGAGGACACCGGGGAGCTGTTTTTT.

This clonotype was counted many times. One end of the junction does not line up with germline, which may come from a read error. The chain is built from TRBV5-1 and TRBJ2-2; 7 bases match TRBD2. CDR1 is SGHRS and CDR2 is YFSETQ in the germline V gene. The CDR3 has 16 amino acids. CDR3 sequence reads: CASSLGGTVNTGELFF. CDR3 DNA: TGCGCCAGCAGTTTGGGGGGGACGGTCAACACCGGGGAGCTGTTTTTT.